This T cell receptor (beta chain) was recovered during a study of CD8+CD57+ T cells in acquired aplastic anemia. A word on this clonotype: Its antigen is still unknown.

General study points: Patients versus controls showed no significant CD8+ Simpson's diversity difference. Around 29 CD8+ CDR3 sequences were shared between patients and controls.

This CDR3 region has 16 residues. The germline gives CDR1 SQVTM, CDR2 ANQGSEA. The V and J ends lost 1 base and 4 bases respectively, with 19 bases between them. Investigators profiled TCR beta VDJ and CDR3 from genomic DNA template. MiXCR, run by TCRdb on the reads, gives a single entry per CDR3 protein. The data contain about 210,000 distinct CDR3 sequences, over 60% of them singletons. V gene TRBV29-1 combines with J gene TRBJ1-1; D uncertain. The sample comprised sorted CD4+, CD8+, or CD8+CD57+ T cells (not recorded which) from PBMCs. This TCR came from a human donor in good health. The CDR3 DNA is TGCAGCGTTGAAGTCCTTTACAAGGGAACGAGCACTGAAGCTTTCTTT. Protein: CSVEVLYKGTSTEAFF.